This record covers a single T cell receptor (beta chain). The germline V gene encodes CDR1 SEHNR and CDR2 FQNEAQ (reference sequence). CDR3 length: 13 residues. Trimming removed 2 bases at V and 4 bases at J, with 9 bases between. The data are from a study of blood T cell repertoires in COVID-19. Clones were sequenced by immunoSEQ multiplex PCR, and TCRdb holds only the in-frame ones, with some missing. Of more than 250,000 clones listed, 70% to 90% were seen once; the top ten hold 10%. This chain uses TRBV7-9 with TRBJ2-7; TRBD1 might be the D (6 bases). The source of this sequence is a woman between 18 and 30 years old who had recovered from COVID-19. The specimen sequenced was PBMCs or T cells enriched from blood (not recorded which). The CDR3 DNA sequence: TGTGCCAGCAGCTTAAATCAGGGGTACGAGCAGTACTTC. The encoded protein is CASSLNQGYEQYF.